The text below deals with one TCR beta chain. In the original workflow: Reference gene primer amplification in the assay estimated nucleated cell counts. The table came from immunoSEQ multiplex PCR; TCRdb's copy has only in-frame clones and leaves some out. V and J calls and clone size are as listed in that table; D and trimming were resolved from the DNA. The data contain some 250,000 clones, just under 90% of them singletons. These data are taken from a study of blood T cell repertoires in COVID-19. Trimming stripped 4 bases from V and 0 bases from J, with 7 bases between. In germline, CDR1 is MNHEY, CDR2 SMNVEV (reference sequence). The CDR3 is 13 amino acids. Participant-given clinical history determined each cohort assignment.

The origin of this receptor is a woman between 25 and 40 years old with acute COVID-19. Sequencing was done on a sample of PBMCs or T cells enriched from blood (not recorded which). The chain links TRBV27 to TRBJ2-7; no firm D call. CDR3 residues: CASSWQDSYEQYF. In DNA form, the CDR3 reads TGTGCCAGCAGTTGGCAGGACTCCTACGAGCAGTACTTC.